The clone carrying this TCR beta chain occurred a few times. Its target is not known. Donors ranged from about 6 to 90 years old and were healthy Caucasians in Russia. A sample-barcoded 5' primer and a J-beta primer mix were used in a second PCR of about 6 to 12 cycles. Tagging of each cDNA molecule was performed by a template-switch adaptor with 12 random nucleotides. TCRdb processed the 5' RACE reads anew with MiXCR; each CDR3 protein has one entry. The table includes 1.5 million to 2 million distinct CDR3 sequences, roughly 27% detected once. The data are from a study of blood T cells in healthy people across ages. Whole-study results and caveats: When set beside aged donors, long-lived donors presented more naive CD4+ cells and higher diversity.

CDR1 is LNHNV, CDR2 YYDKDF, per germline (reference sequence). Trimming cost V 2 bases and J 2 bases; bases outside gene matches: 2. This CDR3 has 16 residues. The chain couples TRBV15 to TRBJ2-6; 8 bases agree with TRBD2. Material for sequencing was blood. The receptor was derived from a woman in her thirties in good health. DNA of the CDR3: TGTGCCACCAGCAGACCGGGGGGGCCTGGGGCCAACGTCCTGACTTTC. Protein product: CATSRPGGPGANVLTF.